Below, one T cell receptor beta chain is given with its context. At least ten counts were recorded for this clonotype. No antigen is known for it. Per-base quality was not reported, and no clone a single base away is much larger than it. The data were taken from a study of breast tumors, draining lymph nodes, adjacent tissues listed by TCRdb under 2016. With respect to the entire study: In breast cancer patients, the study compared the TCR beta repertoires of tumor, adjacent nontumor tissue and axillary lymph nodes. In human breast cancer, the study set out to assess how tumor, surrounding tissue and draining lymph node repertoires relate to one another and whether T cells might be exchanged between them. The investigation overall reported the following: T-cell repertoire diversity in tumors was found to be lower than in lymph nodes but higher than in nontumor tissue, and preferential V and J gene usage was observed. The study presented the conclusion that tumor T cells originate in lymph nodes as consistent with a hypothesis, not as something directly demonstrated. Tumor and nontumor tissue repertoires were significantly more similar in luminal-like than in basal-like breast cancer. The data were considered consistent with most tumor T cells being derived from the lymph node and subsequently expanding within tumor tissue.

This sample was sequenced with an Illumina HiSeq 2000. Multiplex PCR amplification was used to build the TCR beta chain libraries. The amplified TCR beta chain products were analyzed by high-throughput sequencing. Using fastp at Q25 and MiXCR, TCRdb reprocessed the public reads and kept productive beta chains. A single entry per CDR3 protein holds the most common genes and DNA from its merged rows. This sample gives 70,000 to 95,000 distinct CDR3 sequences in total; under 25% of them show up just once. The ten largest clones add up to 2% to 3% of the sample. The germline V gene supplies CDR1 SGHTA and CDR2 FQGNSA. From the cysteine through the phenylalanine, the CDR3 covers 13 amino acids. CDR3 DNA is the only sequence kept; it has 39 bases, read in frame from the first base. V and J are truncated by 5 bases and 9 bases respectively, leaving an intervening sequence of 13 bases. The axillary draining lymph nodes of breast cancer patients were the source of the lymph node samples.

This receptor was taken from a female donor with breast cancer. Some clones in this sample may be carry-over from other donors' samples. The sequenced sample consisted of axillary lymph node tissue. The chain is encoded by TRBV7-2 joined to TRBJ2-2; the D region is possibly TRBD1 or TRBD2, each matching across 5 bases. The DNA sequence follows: TGTGCCAGCAGCAACGGGGCTTCCAGGGAGCTGTTTTTT. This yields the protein CASSNGASRELFF. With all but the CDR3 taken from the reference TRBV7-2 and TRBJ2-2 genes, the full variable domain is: GAGVSQSPSNKVTEKGKDVELRCDPISGHTALYWYRQSLGQGLEFLIYFQGNSAPDKSGLPSDRFSAERTGGSVSTLTIQRTQQEDSAVYLCASSNGASRELFFGEGSRLTVL.